This TCR beta chain appears in the sequencing data of a study of regulatory T cells in long-lasting Graves disease. Construction of the TCR beta libraries employed iRepertoire HTBI primers in conjunction with Arm-PCR of CDR3 regions. Each CDR3 protein is one row after TCRdb ran MiXCR on the multiplex PCR reads. The sample has 200,000 to 250,000 distinct CDR3 sequences, roughly 20% seen once; the top ten hold 12%. Time point reported: newly diagnosed GD, antithyroid drugs for less than 3 months. PBMC RNA served as the TCR library source. Trimming shortened V by 8 bases and J by 4 bases, and 14 bases separated the two germline ends. The V gene's germline CDR1 is SEHNR and CDR2 FQNEAQ (reference sequence). This CDR3 is 14 amino acids long. This clonotype was observed at least ten times. These same data were also listed under a study on T cells in Graves' hyperthyroidism and ophthalmopathy.

The chain carries TRBV7-9 and TRBJ2-2, with D perhaps TRBD1 or TRBD2 (6 bases each). The TCR was taken from a woman in her twenties or thirties with Graves disease. This material consisted of peripheral blood mononuclear cells (PBMCs), taken at new diagnosis, from a patient treated with antithyroid drugs. The CDR3 DNA sequence: TGTGCCAGCGCGGCGGGACAATTCACCGGGGAGCTGTTTTTT. Protein: CASAAGQFTGELFF.